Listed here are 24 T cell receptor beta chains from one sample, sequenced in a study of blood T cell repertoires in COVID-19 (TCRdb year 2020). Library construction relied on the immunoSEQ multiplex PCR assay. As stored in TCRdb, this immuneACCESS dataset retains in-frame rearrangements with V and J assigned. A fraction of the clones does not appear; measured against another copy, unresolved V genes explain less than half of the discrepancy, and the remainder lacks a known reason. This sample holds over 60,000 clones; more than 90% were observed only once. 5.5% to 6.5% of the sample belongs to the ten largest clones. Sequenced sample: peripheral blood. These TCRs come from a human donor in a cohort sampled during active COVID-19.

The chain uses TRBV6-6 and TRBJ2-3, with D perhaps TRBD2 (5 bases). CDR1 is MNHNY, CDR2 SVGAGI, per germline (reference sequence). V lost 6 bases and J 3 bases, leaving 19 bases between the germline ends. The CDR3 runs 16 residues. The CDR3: CASSHTRGPSTDTQYF. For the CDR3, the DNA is TGTGCCAGCAGCCATACACGGGGTCCATCAACAGATACGCAGTATTTT.

CDR3 sequence reads: CATSAIGDKETQYF. CDR3 in DNA: TGTGCCACCAGTGCGATAGGGGACAAAGAGACCCAGTACTTC. The chain couples TRBV24-1 to TRBJ2-5; tentatively, D is TRBD1 (6 bases). The CDR3 runs to 14 residues. The V gene's germline CDR1 is KGHDR and CDR2 SFDVKD. Between the trimmed V and J ends, which lost 5 bases and 3 bases, there was a span of 12 bases.

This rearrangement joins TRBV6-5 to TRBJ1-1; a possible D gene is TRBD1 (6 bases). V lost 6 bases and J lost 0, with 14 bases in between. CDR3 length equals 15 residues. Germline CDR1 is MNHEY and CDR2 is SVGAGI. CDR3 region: CASRRGGHVNTEAFF. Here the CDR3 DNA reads TGTGCCAGCAGGCGCGGGGGGCACGTGAACACTGAAGCTTTCTTT.

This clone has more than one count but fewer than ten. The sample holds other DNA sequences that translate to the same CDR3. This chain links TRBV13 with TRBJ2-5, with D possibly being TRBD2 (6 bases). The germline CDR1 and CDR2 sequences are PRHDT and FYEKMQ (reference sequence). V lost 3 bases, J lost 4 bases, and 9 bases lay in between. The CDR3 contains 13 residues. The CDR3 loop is CASSLGGGETQYF. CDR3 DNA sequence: TGTGCCAGCAGCTTGGGGGGAGGAGAGACCCAGTACTTC.

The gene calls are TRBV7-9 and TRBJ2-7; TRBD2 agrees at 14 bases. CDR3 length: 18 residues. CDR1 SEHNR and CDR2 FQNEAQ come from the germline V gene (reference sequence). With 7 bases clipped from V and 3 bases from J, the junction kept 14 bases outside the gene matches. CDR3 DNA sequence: TGTGCCAGCAACCCCCTCGACGGGACTAGCGGGAGCTTCTACGAGCAGTACTTC. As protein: CASNPLDGTSGSFYEQYF.

CDR3: CASRLAPVYGYTF. DNA of the CDR3: TGTGCCAGCAGACTAGCGCCGGTCTATGGCTACACCTTC. The rearrangement links TRBV6-5 to TRBJ1-2; D is uncertain. The V end was cut by 6 bases, the J end by 4 bases, with 12 bases between. Germline V CDR1 and CDR2: MNHEY, SVGAGI. The CDR3 spans 13 residues.

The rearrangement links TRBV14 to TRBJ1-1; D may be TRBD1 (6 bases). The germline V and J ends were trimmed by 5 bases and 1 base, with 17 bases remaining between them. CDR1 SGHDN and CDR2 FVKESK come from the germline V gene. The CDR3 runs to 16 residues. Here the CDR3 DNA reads TGTGCCAGCAGCAAGATAAGGGGGGGCGGGAACACTGAAGCTTTCTTT. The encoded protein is CASSKIRGGGNTEAFF.

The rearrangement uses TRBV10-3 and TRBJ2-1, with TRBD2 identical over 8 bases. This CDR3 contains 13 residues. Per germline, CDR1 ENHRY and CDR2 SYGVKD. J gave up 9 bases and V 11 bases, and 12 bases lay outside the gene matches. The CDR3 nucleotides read TGTGCCCCCGCGGAGCGGGAGAAGGGTGAGCAGTTCTTC. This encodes CAPAEREKGEQFF.

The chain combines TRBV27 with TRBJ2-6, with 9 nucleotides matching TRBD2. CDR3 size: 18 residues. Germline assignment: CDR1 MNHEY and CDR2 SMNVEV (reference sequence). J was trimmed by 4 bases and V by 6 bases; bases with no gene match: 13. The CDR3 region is CASSRSGRTWEGANVLTF. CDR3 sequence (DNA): TGTGCCAGCAGCAGAAGCGGGAGGACCTGGGAAGGGGCCAACGTCCTGACTTTC.

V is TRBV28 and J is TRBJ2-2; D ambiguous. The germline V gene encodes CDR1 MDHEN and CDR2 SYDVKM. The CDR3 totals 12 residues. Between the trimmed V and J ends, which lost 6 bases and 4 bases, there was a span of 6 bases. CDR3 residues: CASSGSTGELFF. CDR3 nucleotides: TGTGCCAGCAGCGGGTCCACCGGGGAGCTGTTTTTT.

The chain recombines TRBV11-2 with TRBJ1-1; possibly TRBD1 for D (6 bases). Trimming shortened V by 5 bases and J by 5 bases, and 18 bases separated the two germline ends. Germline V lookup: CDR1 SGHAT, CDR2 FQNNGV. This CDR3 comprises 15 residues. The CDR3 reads CASSLPQGWGTEAFF. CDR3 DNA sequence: TGTGCCAGCAGCCTACCACAGGGTTGGGGAACTGAAGCTTTCTTT.

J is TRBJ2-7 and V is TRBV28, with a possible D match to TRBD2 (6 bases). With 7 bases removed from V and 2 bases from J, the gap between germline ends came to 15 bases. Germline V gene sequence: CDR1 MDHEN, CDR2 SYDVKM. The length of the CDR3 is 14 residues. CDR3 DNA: TGTGCCAGCACCCGAAGGGGAGGAACCTACGAGCAGTACTTC. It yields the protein CASTRRGGTYEQYF.

CDR3 coding DNA: TGTGCCAGCAGTCCGGGAACCCCCACAGATACGCAGTATTTT. Translating gives CASSPGTPTDTQYF. V usage is TRBV3-1 (or the pseudogene TRBV3-2) and J usage is TRBJ2-3; the D gene is possibly TRBD2 (5 bases). Per the germline V gene, CDR1 is LGHDT and CDR2 is YNNKEL (reference sequence). V lost 6 bases, J lost 2 bases, and 12 bases lay in between. The CDR3 runs to 14 residues.

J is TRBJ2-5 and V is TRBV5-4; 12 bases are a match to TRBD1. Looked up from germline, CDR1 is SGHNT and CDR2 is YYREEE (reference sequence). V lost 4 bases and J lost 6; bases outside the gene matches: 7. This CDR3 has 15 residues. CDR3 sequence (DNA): TGTGCCAGCAGCGGGGAGGGGACAGGGGGCAAGACCCAGTACTTC. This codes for CASSGEGTGGKTQYF.

CDR3 amino acids: CAAEHRRAGFNEQFF. CDR3 sequence (DNA): TGTGCCGCCGAACATCGTCGAGCGGGGTTCAATGAGCAGTTCTTC. The V gene is TRBV13, the J gene TRBJ2-1, with TRBD2 matching 7 bases. The CDR3 sequence is 15 residues long. With 11 bases clipped from V and 6 bases from J, the junction kept 16 bases outside the gene matches. CDR1 and CDR2 from the germline V gene are PRHDT and FYEKMQ (reference sequence). Looking up the rest from reference TRBV13 and TRBJ2-1 gives the full variable domain: AAGVIQSPRHLIKEKRETATLKCYPIPRHDTVYWYQQGPGQDPQFLISFYEKMQSDKGSIPDRFSAQQFSDYHSELNMSSLELGDSALYFCAAEHRRAGFNEQFFGPGTRLTVL.

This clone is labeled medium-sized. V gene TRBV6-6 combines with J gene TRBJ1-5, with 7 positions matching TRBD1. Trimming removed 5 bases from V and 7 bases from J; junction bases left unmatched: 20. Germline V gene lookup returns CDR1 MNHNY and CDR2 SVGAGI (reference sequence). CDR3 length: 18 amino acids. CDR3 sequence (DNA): TGTGCCAGCAGTCCCCTCGCAAGCATGACAGGGTCCGGACAGCCCCAGCATTTT. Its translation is CASSPLASMTGSGQPQHF.

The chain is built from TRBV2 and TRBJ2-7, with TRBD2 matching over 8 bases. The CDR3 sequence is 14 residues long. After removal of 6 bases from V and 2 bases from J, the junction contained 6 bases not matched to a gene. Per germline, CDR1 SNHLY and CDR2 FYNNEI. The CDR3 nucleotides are TGTGCCAGCAGGTCTAGCGGGCTCGCCTACGAGCAGTACTTC. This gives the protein CASRSSGLAYEQYF. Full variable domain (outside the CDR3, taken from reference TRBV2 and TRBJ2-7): EPEVTQTPSHQVTQMGQEVILRCVPISNHLYFYWYRQILGQKVEFLVSFYNNEISEKSEIFDDQFSVERPDGSNFTLKIRSTKLEDSAMYFCASRSSGLAYEQYFGPGTRLTVT.

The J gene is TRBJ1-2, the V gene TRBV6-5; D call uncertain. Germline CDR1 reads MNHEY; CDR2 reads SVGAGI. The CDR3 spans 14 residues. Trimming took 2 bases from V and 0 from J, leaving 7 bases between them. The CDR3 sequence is CASSYLSSNYGYTF. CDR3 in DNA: TGTGCCAGCAGTTACCTCTCTTCTAACTATGGCTACACCTTC.

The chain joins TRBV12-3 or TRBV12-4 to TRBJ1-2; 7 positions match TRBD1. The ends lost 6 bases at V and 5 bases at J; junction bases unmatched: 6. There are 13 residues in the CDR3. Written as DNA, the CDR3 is TGTGCCAGCAGGAACAGGGGAGGTTATGGCTACACCTTC. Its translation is CASRNRGGYGYTF.

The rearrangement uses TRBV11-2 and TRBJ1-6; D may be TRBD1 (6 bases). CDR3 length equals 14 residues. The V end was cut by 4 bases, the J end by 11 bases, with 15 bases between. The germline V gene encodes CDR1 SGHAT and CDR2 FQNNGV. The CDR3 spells CASSSQGFGPPLHF. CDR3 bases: TGTGCCAGCAGCTCTCAGGGGTTCGGTCCACCCCTCCACTTT.

CDR3 DNA: TGCGCCAGCAGCTTGGACTCACGGGGTGGCTACACCTTC. It is translated as CASSLDSRGGYTF. This sequence joins TRBV5-1 and TRBJ1-2, with D unclear. V was trimmed by 0 bases and J by 7 bases, leaving 10 bases between them. The CDR3 is 13 residues long. Per the germline V gene, CDR1 is SGHRS and CDR2 is YFSETQ.

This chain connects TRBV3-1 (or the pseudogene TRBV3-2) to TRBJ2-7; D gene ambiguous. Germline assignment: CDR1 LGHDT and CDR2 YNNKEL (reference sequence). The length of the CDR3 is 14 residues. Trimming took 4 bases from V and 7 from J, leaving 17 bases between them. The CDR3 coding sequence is TGTGCCAGCAGCCCAACCCTATCTGCGTGGGAGCAGTACTTC. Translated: CASSPTLSAWEQYF.

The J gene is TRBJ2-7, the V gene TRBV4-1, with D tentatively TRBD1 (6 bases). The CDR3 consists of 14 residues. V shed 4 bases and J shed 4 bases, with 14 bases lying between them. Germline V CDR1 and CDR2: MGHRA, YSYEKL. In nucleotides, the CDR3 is TGCGCCAGCAGCCCCACCGTGACAGGTTACGAGCAGTACTTC. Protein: CASSPTVTGYEQYF.

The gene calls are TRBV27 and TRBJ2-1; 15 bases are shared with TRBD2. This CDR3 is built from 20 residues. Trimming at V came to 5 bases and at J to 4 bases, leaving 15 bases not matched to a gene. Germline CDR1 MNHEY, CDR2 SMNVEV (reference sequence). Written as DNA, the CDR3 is TGTGCCAGCAGTACTCTCTCCGGGACTAGCGGGGGGCAGGGGTACAATGAGCAGTTCTTC. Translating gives CASSTLSGTSGGQGYNEQFF.